Following are 10 T cell receptor beta chains from one sample sequenced in a study of molecular identifiers for immune sequencing clone quantification. TCRdb re-called the PCR reads through MiXCR, storing one row per CDR3 protein. The sample lists roughly 9,700 distinct CDR3 sequences; roughly 19% were seen once. Sequenced sample: naive CD8+ T cells from blood, with Jurkat cell RNA spiked in. The sample's subset: FACS-sorted CD8+CD4-CCR7+CD45RA+ naive T cells. These receptors originate from a human donor in good health. Some libraries in this study had Jurkat cell RNA spiked in.

By sample fraction, this clonotype is medium-sized. This chain uses TRBV11-2 with TRBJ2-3; D is perhaps TRBD1 (6 bases). CDR3 length: 15 amino acids. Germline V lookup: CDR1 SGHAT, CDR2 FQNNGV. Trimming took 6 bases from V and 2 from J, leaving 15 bases between them. CDR3 loop: CASRGGGRVTDTQYF. In nucleotides, the CDR3 is TGTGCCAGCAGAGGTGGGGGCAGGGTCACAGATACGCAGTATTTT.

A few counts support this clonotype. A much larger clonotype is one base distant, so this may be a read error. This chain joins TRBV4-1 and TRBJ2-3, with a possible D match to TRBD2 (5 bases). This CDR3 is 16 amino acids long. The germline V gene encodes CDR1 MGHRA and CDR2 YSYEKL. CDR3 nucleotide sequence: TGCGCCGGCAGCCCCAAGGCACTAGTGATCCCAGATACGCAGTATTTT. Translating gives CAGSPKALVIPDTQYF.

Ten or more counts support this clonotype. The chain couples TRBV14 to TRBJ1-3, with D perhaps TRBD1 (5 bases). Germline values: CDR1 SGHDN, CDR2 FVKESK. This CDR3 has 14 amino acids. Trimming shortened V by 1 base and J by 4 bases, and 8 bases separated the two germline ends. CDR3 amino acids: CASSQVGTGNTIYF. DNA of the CDR3: TGTGCCAGCAGCCAAGTGGGGACCGGAAACACCATATATTTT. The full variable domain, in which reference TRBV14 and TRBJ1-3 provide the parts outside the CDR3, is EAGVTQFPSHSVIEKGQTVTLRCDPISGHDNLYWYRRVMGKEIKFLLHFVKESKQDESGMPNNRFLAERTGGTYSTLKVQPAELEDSGVYFCASSQVGTGNTIYFGEGSWLTVV.

Remarks on this clonotype: A read error is possible here, since a much larger clone lies one base away. The J gene is TRBJ2-2, the V gene TRBV6-1; TRBD2 agrees at 10 bases. Germline V gene data show CDR1 as MNHNS and CDR2 as SASEGT. The V gene end was trimmed by 8 bases and the J gene end by 0 bases; junction bases not matched to a gene: 6. This CDR3 has 16 residues. The CDR3 DNA reads TGTGCCAGCGGAACTAGCGGGATATCGAACACCGGGGAGCTGTTTTTT. It encodes CASGTSGISNTGELFF.

By share of the sample, this clonotype is medium-sized (0.01 to 0.1%). The chain is built from TRBV27 and TRBJ1-5; 7 bases match TRBD1. Germline lookup yields CDR1 MNHEY and CDR2 SMNVEV (reference sequence). CDR3 length: 14 residues. Trimming at V came to 0 bases and at J to 7 bases, leaving 3 bases not matched to a gene. This chain's CDR3 is CASSLSGGWQPQHF. In nucleotides, the CDR3 is TGTGCCAGCAGTTTATCAGGGGGCTGGCAGCCCCAGCATTTT.

The chain recombines TRBV11-1 with TRBJ2-7; no definite D call. Trimming left V 6 bases short and J 3 bases short, with 15 bases between. The CDR3 runs to 14 residues. The germline V gene has CDR1 SGHAT and CDR2 FQDESV (reference sequence). The CDR3 reads CASSRMGAYYEQYF. The DNA of the CDR3 is TGTGCCAGCAGTAGAATGGGCGCGTACTACGAGCAGTACTTC. Filled out from reference TRBV11-1 and TRBJ2-7, the complete variable domain reads EAEVAQSPRYKITEKSQAVAFWCDPISGHATLYWYRQILGQGPELLVQFQDESVVDDSQLPKDRFSAERLKGVDSTLKIQPAELGDSAMYLCASSRMGAYYEQYFGPGTRLTVT.

By frequency in the sample, this clonotype is medium-sized. The CDR3 bases are TGTGCCAGCAGCTTAGGTCGAAGCAATCAGCCCCAGCATTTT. Translated: CASSLGRSNQPQHF. V usage is TRBV13 and J usage is TRBJ1-5; the D is unclear. Germline CDR1 reads PRHDT; CDR2 reads FYEKMQ (reference sequence). V was pared by 0 bases and J by 1 base, with 4 bases between. The CDR3 totals 14 residues. The full variable domain, with the rest looked up from reference TRBV13 and TRBJ1-5, is AAGVIQSPRHLIKEKRETATLKCYPIPRHDTVYWYQQGPGQDPQFLISFYEKMQSDKGSIPDRFSAQQFSDYHSELNMSSLELGDSALYFCASSLGRSNQPQHFGDGTRLSIL.

A word on this clonotype: This may be a read error: a much more frequent sequence differs by one nucleotide. The chain links TRBV27 to TRBJ2-3; 8 bases align to TRBD2. The CDR3 has 16 amino acids. Per germline, CDR1 MNHEY and CDR2 SMNVEV (reference sequence). CDR3 in amino acids: CAGSLLTSASTDTQYF. The CDR3 DNA reads TGTGCCGGCAGTTTATTGACTAGCGCATCCACAGATACGCAGTATTTT.

This clonotype was seen repeatedly, ten times or more. V is TRBV19 and J is TRBJ2-7; TRBD1 agrees at 12 bases. Germline V gene sequence: CDR1 LNHDA, CDR2 SQIVND (reference sequence). This CDR3 has 15 residues. Unmatched junction bases numbered 3, after V lost 1 base and J lost 5 bases. CDR3 loop: CASSIVGTGGDEQYF. The CDR3 region has the DNA TGTGCCAGTAGTATAGTAGGGACAGGGGGCGACGAGCAGTACTTC.

This clonotype qualifies as medium-sized. The gene calls are TRBV6-5 and TRBJ1-4; perhaps TRBD1 as D (6 bases). The CDR3 spans 17 residues. Germline CDR1 and CDR2: MNHEY and SVGAGI. Trimming took 4 bases from V and 5 from J, leaving 20 bases between them. CDR3 region: CASSSATSGARNEKLFF. The CDR3 DNA reads as TGTGCCAGCAGTTCCGCAACTTCAGGGGCCCGGAATGAAAAACTGTTTTTT.